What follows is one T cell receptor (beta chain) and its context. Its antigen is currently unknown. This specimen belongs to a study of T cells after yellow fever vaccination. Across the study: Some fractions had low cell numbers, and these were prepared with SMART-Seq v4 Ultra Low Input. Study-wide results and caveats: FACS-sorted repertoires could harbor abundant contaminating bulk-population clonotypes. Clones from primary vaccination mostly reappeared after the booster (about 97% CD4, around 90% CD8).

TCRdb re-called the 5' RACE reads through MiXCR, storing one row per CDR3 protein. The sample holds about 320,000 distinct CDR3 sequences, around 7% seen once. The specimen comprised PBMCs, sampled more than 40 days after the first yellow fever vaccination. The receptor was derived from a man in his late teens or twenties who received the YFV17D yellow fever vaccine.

The CDR3 here is CASSVDRGSSYNEQFF. The CDR3 region has the DNA TGTGCCAGCAGCGTAGATCGTGGTAGCTCCTACAATGAGCAGTTCTTC. This chain connects TRBV9 to TRBJ2-1; no clear D. Germline loops: CDR1 SGDLS, CDR2 YYNGEE. This CDR3 is 16 amino acids long. The V gene lost 0 bases and the J gene lost 0 bases, with 10 bases spanning the gap.